The source of this T cell receptor (beta chain) is a study of PD-L1 blockade in urothelial cancer. As for the study in general: The number of prior chemotherapy regimens per patient was 0 to 3.

V lost 3 bases, J lost 2 bases, and 3 bases stayed unmatched. This CDR3 has 15 amino acids. Germline CDR1 reads LNHDA; CDR2 reads SQIVND (reference sequence). Time point here: pretreatment peripheral blood. Patients were living with locally advanced or metastatic urothelial carcinoma. Each patient supplied 1 to 8 pretreatment and on-treatment samples. Assay used: immunoSEQ multiplex PCR; TCRdb lists only in-frame clones, some missing. The data contain around 70,000 clones, 90% of them singletons. This TCR derives from a man in his 70s with urothelial cancer. The source material was PBMCs, sampled around atezolizumab (anti-PD-L1) treatment. The V call is TRBV19, the J call TRBJ2-7, with 11 bases identical to TRBD1. The CDR3 here is CASSMGQGVPYEQYF. The CDR3 nucleotides read TGTGCCAGTAGTATGGGACAGGGGGTTCCCTACGAGCAGTACTTC.